This TCR beta chain comes out of a study of T-cell reconstitution after alpha-beta-depleted transplantation in children. This CDR3 comprises 17 residues. V gave up 2 bases and J gave up 10 bases, with 21 bases separating them. Preparation of the TCRbeta library used unique molecular identifiers. TCRdb independently ran MiXCR on the PCR reads; one entry per CDR3 protein. The sample has hundreds of thousands of distinct CDR3 sequences; 10% are singletons. Source: PBMCs, taken before TCRalphabeta/CD19-depleted stem cell transplant. This chain joins TRBV12-3 or TRBV12-4 and TRBJ1-6; tentatively, D is TRBD1 (6 bases). This clonotype was obtained from a boy under three years old with acute myeloid leukemia, due to receive a stem cell transplant. CDR3 region: CASSLFVDRGGGSPLHF. The DNA for the CDR3 is TGTGCCAGCAGTTTATTCGTGGATAGGGGGGGCGGATCACCCCTCCACTTT.